The following is a TCR beta chain sequence with its context. Its antigen specificity is not known. Per-base qualities were not stored, and no clone one base away is much larger. The donors were healthy, HIV-negative adults with no recently reported acute infections or vaccinations. Every donor was a Caucasian adult living in Nashville, Tennessee, USA. Magnetic negative selection was used to enrich CD4+ T cells, after which naive cells were positively selected on CD45RA and the negative fraction became the memory subset. Blood was obtained by leukapheresis, after which PBMCs were separated by Ficoll-Histopaque density gradient centrifugation and cryopreserved in liquid nitrogen vapor phase. Analytical flow cytometry was used to check the purity and quantity of each magnetically sorted T cell population. Each sorted fraction had its genomic DNA isolated and then quantified by UV absorbance on a Nanodrop 2000c.

This entry comes from a study of shared clonotypes between healthy human individuals (dated by TCRdb to 2019 to 2021). Regarding the complete study: Two women and a few men aged 18 to 49 years were included in the cohort. Per donor, three plates each were used for CD4 naive and CD4 memory, two for CD8 naive, and one for CD8 memory. The study deeply sequenced blood TCR repertoires of about five healthy adults to estimate repertoire size and the extent of clonotype sharing between individuals. To increase sequencing depth and limit assay-specific biases, different laboratories used diverse techniques to prepare libraries and sequence TCR repertoires. Between about 0.8 and 9 billion PBMCs per donor were obtained by leukapheresis. The study at large found these results: Because the study included only a small number of donors, the genetic and exposure-history diversity represented was limited. Sampling was restricted to blood, and TCR repertoires in tissue are likely to differ from TCR repertoires in blood. Incomplete sequencing was indicated by rarefaction of sorted-subset datasets, despite the large sequencing depth. Compared with non-shared clonotypes, clonotypes shared by all four sorted-subset donors had higher generation probabilities. Based on pairwise subsampling, the degree of clonotype sharing among donors was expected to be affected by sequencing depth. About 4.5% of naive CD4, 3.5% of naive CD8, about 2.5% of memory CD4, and about 0.4% of memory CD8 clonotypes were shared across several donors. Estimated clonotype richness was generally larger for naive than for memory subsets.

Using the deep immunoSEQ assay, TCR CDR3 regions were amplified from genomic DNA by multiplex PCR. Genomic DNA extracted from each cell subset was distributed evenly over all wells of several immunoSEQ 96-well plates, and each plate served as one replicate. Each replicate PCR for sorted subsets received about 220 ng genomic DNA, equal to tens of thousands of T cell genomes. Purified libraries were measured with a Qubit 3.0 fluorometer, size-checked on a Bioanalyzer 2100, and measured again with the KAPA Library Quantification kit. Every immunoSEQ 96-well plate was sequenced on a dedicated single-read 150-cycle Illumina NextSeq 550 flow cell. The published analysis was carried out like this. The immunoSEQ output contained only junctional sequences without quality scores, so filtering could not match that applied to full-length reads. Sequences were annotated with PyIR, a Python wrapper for IgBLAST v1.9, and V/J genes and CDR3 were assigned using IMGT germline references. Reads were filtered out if the reads had weak V/J assignments (E-value above 1e-6), no CDR3, stop codons, out-of-frame junctions, or ambiguous translated residues. V3J clonotypes were defined by identical inferred V gene, J gene, and CDR3 amino acid sequence. The percentage overlap between two repertoires was calculated by dividing the number of shared unique clonotypes by the size of the smaller repertoire. Richness of each repertoire was evaluated using RTK rarefaction, the Chao1 estimator, and Recon v2.1 estimates of unobserved clonotypes. OLGA was used to compute generation probabilities for all TCRbeta clonotypes that the gDNA method yielded from a few donors. The source is immuneACCESS, and TCRdb retained only in-frame sequences with V and J called. Part of the clones is not carried over; for the studies checked, unresolved V genes explain less than half of this, and the remainder is unexplained. That table supplies the V and J calls and clone size; D and trimming were determined from the DNA. The sample includes approximately 2.3 million clones, with roughly 93% observed a single time. Of the sample, under 0.45% is held by the ten largest clones.

V is clipped by 1 base and J by 4 bases, and the sequence between their germline boundaries is 11 bases long. Reading the germline V gene (reference sequence) gives CDR1 SGHNT and CDR2 YYREEE. The CDR3 covers 14 residues, taking in both the cysteine and the phenylalanine. Solely the CDR3 DNA is kept, with 42 bases framed from the first base. The chain is assembled from TRBV5-4 and TRBJ2-5; a weak D assignment points to TRBD2 (6 bases agree). The source is a man younger than 30 in good health. Some clones in this sample may be carry-over from other donors' samples. Sequenced sample: naive CD4+ T cells from PBMCs. The cell subset or site label corresponds to: CD45RA+ positively selected. The CDR3 corresponds to CASSLFSSAETQYF. Read as DNA, the sequence is TGTGCCAGCAGCTTGTTTTCTAGCGCAGAGACCCAGTACTTC.